This is a list of T cell receptor beta chains from one sample in a study of identical twins. MiXCR was run by TCRdb on the 5' RACE reads, yielding one entry per CDR3 protein. The table lists 600,000 to 800,000 distinct CDR3 sequences, over 20% of them singletons. These data were also reused for a study on T cells expressing NK-cell markers.

The sequenced material came from PBMCs. Receptors were obtained from a woman between 18 and 29 years old in good health. CDR3s include the opening cysteine and the closing phenylalanine or tryptophan. D genes are given only for firm matches. A clone size is listed for some rows: how often the clone was seen (once, few, many), or a class if it is expanded.

size | J | D | V | CDR3 | DNA
many | TRBJ1-1 | . | TRBV5-1 | CASSLGGGSTEAFF | TGCGCCAGCAGCTTGGGCGGCGGGAGCACTGAAGCTTTCTTT
few | TRBJ2-7 | . | TRBV12-3/TRBV12-4 | CASSLGVTVYF | TGTGCCAGCAGTTTAGGGGTAACGGTGTACTTC
many | TRBJ1-1 | . | TRBV5-1 | CASTSTIGGGGWNTEAFF | TGCGCCAGCACCTCAACCATAGGGGGGGGCGGATGGAACACTGAAGCTTTCTTT
many | TRBJ2-7 | . | TRBV20-1 | CSASTGPYEQYF | TGCAGTGCTTCTACGGGACCTTACGAGCAGTACTTC
many | TRBJ1-3 | . | TRBV7-3 | CASSLSAGESTGNTIYF | TGTGCCAGCAGCTTATCCGCGGGGGAAAGTACTGGAAACACCATATATTTT
few | TRBJ2-5 | TRBD2 | TRBV20-1 | CSARLAGAETQYF | TGCAGTGCTAGACTAGCGGGTGCGGAGACCCAGTACTTC
few | TRBJ2-1 | . | TRBV6-4 | CASSDQMYNEQFF | TGTGCCAGCAGTGACCAGATGTACAATGAGCAGTTCTTC
few | TRBJ2-1 | . | TRBV29-1 | CSVPWGINEQFF | TGCAGCGTGCCTTGGGGTATTAATGAGCAGTTCTTC
many | TRBJ2-1 | . | TRBV29-1 | CSAIRVSADEQFF | TGCAGCGCTATACGGGTCTCAGCGGATGAGCAGTTCTTC
. | TRBJ2-3 | TRBD2 | TRBV20-1 | CSARGDYNTQYF | TGCAGTGCTAGGGGGGACTACAATACGCAGTATTTT
. | TRBJ2-6 | . | TRBV6-1 | CASSGWTNPSGANVLTF | TGTGCCAGCAGTGGATGGACTAACCCCTCTGGGGCCAACGTCCTGACTTTC
many | TRBJ1-1 | . | TRBV20-1 | CSATFRPPTTEAFF | TGCAGTGCGACGTTCCGCCCGCCGACCACTGAAGCTTTCTTT
. | TRBJ1-2 | TRBD1 | TRBV6-1 | CASSKTTGSGYTF | TGTGCCAGCAGTAAGACGACAGGGAGTGGCTACACCTTC
few | TRBJ1-5 | . | TRBV12-3/TRBV12-4 | CASSYFNSGQPQHF | TGTGCCAGCAGTTATTTTAATAGTGGACAGCCCCAGCATTTT
. | TRBJ2-1 | TRBD2 | TRBV20-1 | CSARDIASGASYNEQFF | TGCAGTGCTAGAGATATCGCTAGCGGGGCCTCCTACAATGAGCAGTTCTTC
few | TRBJ2-1 | . | TRBV20-1 | CSARELMGEQFF | TGCAGTGCTAGAGAGCTTATGGGGGAGCAGTTCTTC
. | TRBJ2-3 | TRBD2 | TRBV7-6 | CASSLEASGATDTQYF | TGTGCCAGCAGCTTAGAGGCTAGCGGGGCCACAGATACGCAGTATTTT
many | TRBJ1-2 | . | TRBV19 | CASSIPGHHYGYTF | TGTGCCAGTAGTATACCCGGCCACCACTATGGCTACACCTTC
few | TRBJ2-5 | . | TRBV7-9 | CASSLFPRQETQYF | TGTGCCAGCAGCTTATTCCCCCGCCAAGAGACCCAGTACTTC
. | TRBJ2-2 | . | TRBV4-3 | CASSQDGCRGICTGELFF | TGCGCCAGCAGCCAAGATGGGTGTCGGGGGATCTGCACCGGGGAGCTGTTTTTT
. | TRBJ2-7 | . | TRBV7-6 | CASSLGRAWEQYF | TGTGCCAGCAGCTTAGGCAGGGCCTGGGAGCAGTACTTC
many | TRBJ2-1 | . | TRBV5-1 | CATKHSYNEQFF | TGCGCCACAAAGCATTCCTACAATGAGCAGTTCTTC
few | TRBJ2-5 | . | TRBV20-1 | CSARPPQGNQETQYF | TGCAGTGCTAGACCTCCTCAGGGGAACCAAGAGACCCAGTACTTC
. | TRBJ2-2 | . | TRBV12-3/TRBV12-4 | CASSLSERVLTGELFF | TGTGCCAGCAGTTTGTCGGAAAGGGTTCTCACCGGGGAGCTGTTTTTT
. | TRBJ2-1 | TRBD2 | TRBV7-9 | CASSFSTSEAEQFF | TGTGCCAGCAGCTTCTCGACTAGCGAAGCTGAGCAGTTCTTC
few | TRBJ2-2 | . | TRBV12-3/TRBV12-4 | CASSLHLGTGELFF | TGTGCCAGCAGTTTACATCTGGGGACCGGGGAGCTGTTTTTT
few | TRBJ2-3 | TRBD2 | TRBV15 | CATSTGGTDTQYF | TGTGCCACCAGCACGGGGGGGACAGATACGCAGTATTTT
. | TRBJ1-2 | . | TRBV10-3 | CAISVQGGGYTF | TGTGCCATCAGTGTACAGGGTGGTGGCTACACCTTC
. | TRBJ2-1 | . | TRBV6-5 | CAAASGNEQFF | TGTGCCGCGGCCAGTGGCAATGAGCAGTTCTTC
. | TRBJ1-4 | TRBD1 | TRBV5-1 | CASSLGTGGAEKLFF | TGCGCCAGCAGCCTAGGGACAGGGGGCGCGGAAAAACTGTTTTTT
. | TRBJ2-1 | TRBD2 | TRBV29-1 | CSVDKTSGLTVGNEQFF | TGCAGCGTTGATAAGACTAGCGGGCTCACTGTTGGCAATGAGCAGTTCTTC
. | TRBJ2-1 | TRBD2 | TRBV10-3 | CAIAASGLAGGNEQFF | TGTGCCATCGCAGCTTCGGGGCTAGCGGGGGGTAATGAGCAGTTCTTC
. | TRBJ2-1 | . | TRBV6-4 | CASSERRSWGGRNEQFF | TGTGCCAGCAGTGAAAGGAGGTCGTGGGGAGGTAGGAATGAGCAGTTCTTC
. | TRBJ2-1 | . | TRBV27 | CASSTSREQFF | TGTGCCAGCAGCACGAGCCGTGAGCAGTTCTTC
. | TRBJ2-1 | TRBD2 | TRBV7-2 | CASSLAGVGRANYNEQFF | TGTGCCAGCAGCTTAGCTGGAGTCGGGAGGGCCAACTACAATGAGCAGTTCTTC
. | TRBJ2-1 | . | TRBV15 | CATSASRDFAYNEQFF | TGTGCCACCAGCGCAAGCCGGGACTTCGCCTACAATGAGCAGTTCTTC
few | TRBJ2-1 | . | TRBV6-2/TRBV6-3 | CASSYGYSNEQFF | TGTGCCAGCAGTTACGGGTACAGCAATGAGCAGTTCTTC
few | TRBJ2-1 | . | TRBV4-3 | CASSPFPPHIGPYNEQFF | TGCGCCAGCAGCCCGTTCCCGCCACATATAGGCCCCTACAATGAGCAGTTCTTC
few | TRBJ2-5 | TRBD2 | TRBV29-1 | CSPTGLAGGQETQYF | TGCAGTCCTACGGGACTAGCGGGGGGACAAGAGACCCAGTACTTC
. | TRBJ1-3 | . | TRBV5-1 | CASSSRAAHSTIYF | TGCGCCAGCAGCTCCCGAGCGGCGCATTCCACCATATATTTT
. | TRBJ1-6 | . | TRBV12-3/TRBV12-4 | CASSFLRLNSPLHF | TGTGCCAGCAGTTTCCTGCGGCTGAATTCACCCCTCCACTTT
. | TRBJ2-2 | . | TRBV3-1 | CASSQDPLGWLFF | TGTGCCAGCAGCCAAGATCCGCTGGGTTGGCTGTTTTTT
. | TRBJ2-1 | TRBD2 | TRBV12-3/TRBV12-4 | CASSFPRGGPGEQFF | TGTGCCAGCAGTTTTCCGCGGGGGGGTCCAGGAGAGCAGTTCTTC
few | TRBJ1-2 | TRBD1 | TRBV6-1 | CASNSGGSLGYGYTF | TGTGCCAGTAACTCAGGGGGATCGCTTGGCTATGGCTACACCTTC
. | TRBJ1-6 | TRBD1 | TRBV25-1 | CASGRGRGSPLHF | TGTGCCAGCGGCAGGGGGAGAGGATCACCCCTCCACTTT
many | TRBJ1-1 | TRBD1 | TRBV20-1 | CSARGTGRTEAFF | TGCAGTGCTAGAGGGACAGGGCGCACTGAAGCTTTCTTT